The 2 T cell receptor beta chains below come from one sample, sequenced in a study of blood T cell repertoires in COVID-19. Produced via immunoSEQ multiplex PCR; TCRdb's table is partial and in-frame only. This table has about 94,000 clones, over 70% appearing once. Input material: peripheral blood. The receptors here all came from a human donor in a cohort sampled during active COVID-19.

The chain combines TRBV7-9 with TRBJ2-3, with 7 bases matching TRBD1. CDR1 and CDR2 from the germline V gene are SEHNR and FQNEAQ (reference sequence). V dropped 5 bases and J dropped 0; count of bases not matched to a gene: 11. The CDR3 consists of 17 residues. The CDR3 loop reads CASSPTGLRTSTDTQYF. In DNA, the CDR3 is TGTGCCAGCAGCCCGACAGGGCTGAGGACTAGCACAGATACGCAGTATTTT.

The rearrangement links TRBV7-2 to TRBJ2-1; no clear D gene. Germline lookup yields CDR1 SGHTA and CDR2 FQGNSA. This CDR3 contains 15 residues. Trimming shortened V by 3 bases and J by 1 base, and 10 bases separated the two germline ends. The CDR3 DNA reads TGTGCCAGCAGCTTTGGCGGTGCGTCCTACAATGAGCAGTTCTTC. It translates to CASSFGGASYNEQFF.